Following are 18 T cell receptor beta chains from one sample sequenced in a study of CD8 T cells in Susac syndrome. RNA was extracted with the RNeasy kit, and a quantity of about 0.45 to 1 ug was reverse transcribed using random hexamers. TCRdb reanalysed the immunoSEQ multiplex PCR reads using MiXCR and keeps one entry per CDR3 protein. This sample has around 190,000 distinct CDR3 sequences, with roughly 95% found just once. Material: CD4+ T cells from PBMCs. The receptors originated from a human donor in good health.

A single count supports this clonotype. The V and J genes are TRBV20-1 and TRBJ1-6; D possibly corresponds to TRBD1 (5 bases). Germline V gene sequence: CDR1 DFQATT, CDR2 SNEGSKA (reference sequence). The CDR3 is 11 residues long. The V gene lost 4 bases and the J gene lost 15 bases, with 13 bases spanning the gap. The CDR3 coding sequence is TGCAGTGCTACGAACGGAGGGGACCTCCACTTT. Translation: CSATNGGDLHF.

CDR3 nucleotide sequence: TGTGCCAGCTCACCGTTGGACACTACCTACTATGGCTACACCTTC. Translating it yields CASSPLDTTYYGYTF. The rearrangement joins TRBV18 to TRBJ1-2; weak D call: TRBD1 (5 bases). Between the trimmed V and J ends, which lost 3 bases and 3 bases, there was a span of 14 bases. The CDR3 contains 15 residues. Germline V gives CDR1 KGHSH, CDR2 LQKENI.

The chain recombines TRBV2 with TRBJ2-2; 9 nucleotides line up with TRBD2. The CDR3 has 16 amino acids. The germline gives CDR1 SNHLY, CDR2 FYNNEI. Unmatched junction bases numbered 12, after V lost 7 bases and J lost 6 bases. DNA for the CDR3: TGTGCCAGCAAGGACAGGACTAGCGCTTACGCCGGGGAGCTGTTTTTT. Protein product: CASKDRTSAYAGELFF. Full variable domain (remainder filled in from reference TRBV2 and TRBJ2-2): EPEVTQTPSHQVTQMGQEVILRCVPISNHLYFYWYRQILGQKVEFLVSFYNNEISEKSEIFDDQFSVERPDGSNFTLKIRSTKLEDSAMYFCASKDRTSAYAGELFFGEGSRLTVL.

The J gene is TRBJ1-5, the V gene TRBV30; unclear D gene. The CDR3 is made up of 13 amino acids. Germline CDR1 is GTSNPN and CDR2 is SVGIG (reference sequence). V was cut by 1 base and J by 5 bases, with 9 bases left in between. The CDR3 nucleotides are TGTGCCTGGAGTGGGCAGGTGGATCAGCCCCAGCATTTT. Translation gives CAWSGQVDQPQHF. Together with reference TRBV30 and TRBJ1-5, the CDR3 gives the full variable domain: SQTIHQWPATLVQPVGSPLSLECTVEGTSNPNLYWYRQAAGRGLQLLFYSVGIGQISSEVPQNLSASRPQDRQFILSSKKLLLSDSGFYLCAWSGQVDQPQHFGDGTRLSIL.

The chain joins TRBV20-1 to TRBJ2-5; 7 nucleotides align to TRBD2. V shed 6 bases, J shed 2 bases, and the junction held 9 bases outside the gene matches. Per germline, CDR1 DFQATT and CDR2 SNEGSKA (reference sequence). This CDR3 region has 14 residues. The CDR3 here is CSAPGFGGQETQYF. DNA of the CDR3: TGCAGTGCCCCAGGGTTCGGGGGGCAAGAGACCCAGTACTTC.

The chain joins TRBV6-6 to TRBJ2-3; 7 bases map to TRBD2. Germline assignment: CDR1 MNHNY and CDR2 SVGAGI (reference sequence). J lost 2 bases, V lost 6 bases, and 8 bases had no gene match. The CDR3 extends over 15 amino acids. The DNA of the CDR3 is TGTGCCAGCAGATCTACAGCGGGGACCACAGATACGCAGTATTTT. Protein sequence: CASRSTAGTTDTQYF.

This clonotype was recorded once. This chain joins TRBV20-1 and TRBJ2-1; 8 positions match TRBD2. The CDR3 totals 16 residues. The trim removed 0 bases at V and 1 base at J, leaving 5 bases unmatched. Germline CDR1 and CDR2: DFQATT and SNEGSKA (reference sequence). CDR3 sequence reads: CSARDRLARSYNEQFF. The DNA for the CDR3 is TGCAGTGCTAGAGATAGACTAGCGCGATCCTACAATGAGCAGTTCTTC.

The chain links TRBV12-3 or TRBV12-4 to TRBJ2-5; 8 bases are a match to TRBD1. CDR3 size: 14 residues. The V gene end was trimmed by 5 bases and the J gene end by 5 bases; junction bases not matched to a gene: 7. The CDR3 sequence is CASSPGQAEETQYF. In DNA form, the CDR3 reads TGTGCCAGCAGTCCGGGACAGGCCGAGGAGACCCAGTACTTC.

The V and J genes are TRBV4-1 and TRBJ2-3, with D unresolved. V shed 1 base and J shed 2 bases, with 10 bases lying between them. The CDR3 consists of 15 residues. In germline, CDR1 is MGHRA, CDR2 YSYEKL. CDR3 DNA sequence: TGCGCCAGCAGCCAAGTCGGTCCTCTCACAGATACGCAGTATTTT. This encodes CASSQVGPLTDTQYF.

This clonotype came up once. The rearrangement links TRBV29-1 to TRBJ1-2, with a tentative D call TRBD1 (5 bases). Germline V gene data show CDR1 as SQVTM and CDR2 as ANQGSEA. V was shortened by 5 bases and J by 8 bases, with 24 bases between the two germline ends. The CDR3 spans 15 residues. The CDR3 spells CSVRDPQVKGFGYTF. Written as DNA, the CDR3 is TGCAGCGTTCGGGATCCGCAGGTTAAGGGGTTCGGCTACACCTTC.

As DNA, the CDR3 is TGTGCCAGCAGCTTAGTACAGGGAGGACCGTCGACTGAAGCTTTCTTT. Amino acid sequence: CASSLVQGGPSTEAFF. The chain has TRBV7-9 and TRBJ1-1, with D perhaps TRBD1 (6 bases). The CDR3 runs to 16 residues. Germline V gene sequence: CDR1 SEHNR, CDR2 FQNEAQ (reference sequence). V was clipped by 1 base and J by 5 bases, with 17 bases between them.

The J gene is TRBJ2-7, the V gene TRBV28; D call uncertain. Germline V CDR1 and CDR2: MDHEN, SYDVKM. The ends were cut back, 6 bases at V and 4 bases at J, with 16 bases in the middle. This CDR3 has 14 amino acids. The CDR3 nucleotides read TGTGCCAGCAGCCGCTCCGGGTCTCCGTACGAGCAGTACGTC. Protein: CASSRSGSPYEQYV.

This clonotype was counted a single time. An end of the junction differs from the germline gene, which may be a read error. V and J are TRBV7-7 and TRBJ1-1; D is uncertain. The CDR3 has 13 residues. Germline CDR1 SSHAT, CDR2 FNYEAQ (reference sequence). The CDR3 protein is CASSLATDTEAFF. The CDR3, as DNA: TGTGCTAGCAGCTTAGCCACGGACACTGAAGCTTTCTTT.

The V gene is TRBV20-1, the J gene TRBJ2-1; a possible D gene is TRBD2 (5 bases). Germline V gene lookup returns CDR1 DFQATT and CDR2 SNEGSKA (reference sequence). The CDR3 is 11 residues long. Trimming took off 5 bases at V and 6 bases at J, with 8 bases between the two ends. This chain's CDR3 is CSADGVNEQFF. The CDR3 DNA reads as TGCAGTGCTGACGGGGTCAATGAGCAGTTCTTC.

The chain uses TRBV20-1 and TRBJ2-5; possible D gene TRBD2, 6 bases. Trimming took 1 base from V and 2 from J, leaving 20 bases between them. CDR1 and CDR2 (germline): DFQATT, SNEGSKA (reference sequence). CDR3 length: 17 residues. CDR3 bases: TGCAGTGCTAGAGCCCTCGCCGCGGGACTTCCTCAAGAGACCCAGTACTTC. This gives the protein CSARALAAGLPQETQYF.

The genes are TRBV20-1 and TRBJ1-2; D is ambiguous. The CDR3 is 13 amino acids. The germline V gene has CDR1 DFQATT and CDR2 SNEGSKA (reference sequence). Trimming pared 5 bases from V and 5 bases from J, leaving 15 bases between. The CDR3 sequence: CSAFGPGRYGYTF. The CDR3 DNA sequence: TGCAGTGCTTTTGGCCCGGGGAGGTATGGCTACACCTTC.

This chain connects TRBV28 to TRBJ2-7, with a tentative D call TRBD2 (6 bases). CDR3 length: 12 residues. The germline V gene has CDR1 MDHEN and CDR2 SYDVKM. The V and J ends lost 8 bases and 4 bases respectively, with 12 bases between them. The CDR3 region is CASSGTPYEQYF. In nucleotides, the CDR3 is TGTGCCAGCTCCGGGACTCCGTACGAGCAGTACTTC.

This clonotype was seen once. V gene TRBV29-1 combines with J gene TRBJ2-5, with D possibly matching TRBD2 (7 bases). Germline values: CDR1 SQVTM, CDR2 ANQGSEA. The CDR3 covers 13 residues. The V end lost 4 bases, the J end lost 2 bases, and 11 bases lay between the germline ends. This CDR3 is CSVGGGLQETQYF. Here the CDR3 DNA reads TGCAGCGTTGGGGGGGGCTTACAAGAGACCCAGTACTTC.